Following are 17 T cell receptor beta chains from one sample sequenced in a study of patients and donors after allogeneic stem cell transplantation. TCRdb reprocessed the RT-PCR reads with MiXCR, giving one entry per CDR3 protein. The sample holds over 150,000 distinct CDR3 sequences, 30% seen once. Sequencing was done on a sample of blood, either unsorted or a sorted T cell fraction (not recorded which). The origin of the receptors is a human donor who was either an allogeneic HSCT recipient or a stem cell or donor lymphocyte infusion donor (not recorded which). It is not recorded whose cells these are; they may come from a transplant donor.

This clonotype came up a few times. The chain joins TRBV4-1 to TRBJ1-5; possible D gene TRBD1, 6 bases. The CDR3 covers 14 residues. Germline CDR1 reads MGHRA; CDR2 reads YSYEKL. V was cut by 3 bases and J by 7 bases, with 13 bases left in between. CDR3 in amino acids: CASSQGGGAQPQHF. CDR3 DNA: TGCGCCAGCAGCCAGGGGGGGGGCGCCCAGCCCCAGCATTTT.

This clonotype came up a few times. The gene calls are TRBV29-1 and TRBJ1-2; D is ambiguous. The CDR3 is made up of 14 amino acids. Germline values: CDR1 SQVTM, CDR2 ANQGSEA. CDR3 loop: CSGGDLAPNYGYTF. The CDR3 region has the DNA TGCAGTGGCGGGGATCTTGCTCCTAACTATGGCTACACCTTC.

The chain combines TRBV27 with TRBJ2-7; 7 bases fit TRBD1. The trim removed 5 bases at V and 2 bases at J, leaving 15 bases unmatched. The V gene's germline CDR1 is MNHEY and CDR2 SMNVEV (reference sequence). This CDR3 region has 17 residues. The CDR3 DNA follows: TGTGCCAGCAGTATGTCCTTAGGGACAGCGGAAGCCTACGAGCAGTACTTC. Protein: CASSMSLGTAEAYEQYF.

CDR3 protein: CASSRLLAENNEQFF. The CDR3 region has the DNA TGCGCCAGCAGTCGTCTACTAGCGGAGAACAATGAGCAGTTCTTC. This sequence joins TRBV5-1 and TRBJ2-1; TRBD2 matches 8 bases. The length of the CDR3 is 15 residues. Unmatched junction bases numbered 9, after V lost 5 bases and J lost 5 bases. CDR1 is SGHRS and CDR2 is YFSETQ in the germline V gene.

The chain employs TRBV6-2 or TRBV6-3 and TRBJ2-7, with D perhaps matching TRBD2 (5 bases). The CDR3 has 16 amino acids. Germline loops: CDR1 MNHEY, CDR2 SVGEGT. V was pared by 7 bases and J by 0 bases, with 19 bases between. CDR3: CASKPHRAANSYEQYF. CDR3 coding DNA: TGTGCCAGCAAACCACACCGAGCGGCCAACTCCTACGAGCAGTACTTC.

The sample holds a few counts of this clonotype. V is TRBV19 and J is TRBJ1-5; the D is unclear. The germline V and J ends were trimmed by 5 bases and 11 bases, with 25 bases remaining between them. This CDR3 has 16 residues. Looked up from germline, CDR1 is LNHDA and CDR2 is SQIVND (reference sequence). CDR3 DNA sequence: TGTGCCAGTAGTCACCCTCCCCACCACTGGGGTAGGACCCAGCATTTT. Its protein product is CASSHPPHHWGRTQHF.

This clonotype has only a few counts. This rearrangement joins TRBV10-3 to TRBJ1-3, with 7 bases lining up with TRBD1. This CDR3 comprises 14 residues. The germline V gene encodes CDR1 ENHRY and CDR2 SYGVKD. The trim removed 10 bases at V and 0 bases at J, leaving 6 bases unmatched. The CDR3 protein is CATRGRLSGNTIYF. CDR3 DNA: TGTGCCACAAGGGGGCGTCTCTCTGGAAACACCATATATTTT.

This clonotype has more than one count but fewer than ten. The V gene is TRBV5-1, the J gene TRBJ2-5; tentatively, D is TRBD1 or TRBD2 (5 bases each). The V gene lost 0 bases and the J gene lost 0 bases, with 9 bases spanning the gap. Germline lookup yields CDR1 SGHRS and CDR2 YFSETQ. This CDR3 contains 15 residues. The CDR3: CASSLAGTYQETQYF. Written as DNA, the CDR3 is TGCGCCAGCAGCTTGGCCGGGACCTACCAAGAGACCCAGTACTTC.

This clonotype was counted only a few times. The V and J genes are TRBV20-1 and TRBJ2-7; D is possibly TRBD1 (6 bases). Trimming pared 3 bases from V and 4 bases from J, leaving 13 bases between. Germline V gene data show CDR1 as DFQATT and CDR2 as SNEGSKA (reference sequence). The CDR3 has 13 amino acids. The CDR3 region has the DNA TGCAGTGCTAGTCCCACAGGGTGGTACGAGCAGTACTTC. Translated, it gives CSASPTGWYEQYF.

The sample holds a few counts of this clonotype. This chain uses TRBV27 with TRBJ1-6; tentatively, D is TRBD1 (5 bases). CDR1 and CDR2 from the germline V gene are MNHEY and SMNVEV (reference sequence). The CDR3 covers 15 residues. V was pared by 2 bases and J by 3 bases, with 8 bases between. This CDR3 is CASSLSRDYNSPLHF. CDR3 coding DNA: TGTGCCAGCAGTTTAAGCAGGGACTATAATTCACCCCTCCACTTT.

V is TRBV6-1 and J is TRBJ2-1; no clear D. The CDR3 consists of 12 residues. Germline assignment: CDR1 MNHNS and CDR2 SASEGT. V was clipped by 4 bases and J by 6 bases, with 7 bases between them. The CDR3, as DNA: TGTGCCAGCAGTGGAAACCCCAATGAGCAGTTCTTC. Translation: CASSGNPNEQFF.

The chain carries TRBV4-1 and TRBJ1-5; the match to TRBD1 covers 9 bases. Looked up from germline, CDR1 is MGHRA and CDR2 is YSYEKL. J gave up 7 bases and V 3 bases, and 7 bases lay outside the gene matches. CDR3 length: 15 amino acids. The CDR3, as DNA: TGCGCCAGCAGCCACCCCGGGACAGGGAGGCAGCCCCAGCATTTT. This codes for CASSHPGTGRQPQHF.

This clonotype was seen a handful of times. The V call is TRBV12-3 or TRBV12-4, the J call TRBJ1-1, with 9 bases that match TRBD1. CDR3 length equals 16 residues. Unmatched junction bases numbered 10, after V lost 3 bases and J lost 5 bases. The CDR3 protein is CASSLGYRGQGTEAFF. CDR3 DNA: TGTGCCAGCAGTTTGGGCTACAGGGGGCAAGGTACTGAAGCTTTCTTT.

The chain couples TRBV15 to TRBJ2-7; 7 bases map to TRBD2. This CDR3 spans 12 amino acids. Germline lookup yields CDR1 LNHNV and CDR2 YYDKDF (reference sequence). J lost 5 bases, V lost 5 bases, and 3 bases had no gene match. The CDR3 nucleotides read TGTGCCACCAGCGGGGGGGGGAACGAGCAGTACTTC. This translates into CATSGGGNEQYF. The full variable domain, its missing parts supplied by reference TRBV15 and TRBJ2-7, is DAMVIQNPRYQVTQFGKPVTLSCSQTLNHNVMYWYQQKSSQAPKLLFHYYDKDFNNEADTPDNFQSRRPNTSFCFLDIRSPGLGDTAMYLCATSGGGNEQYFGPGTRLTVT.

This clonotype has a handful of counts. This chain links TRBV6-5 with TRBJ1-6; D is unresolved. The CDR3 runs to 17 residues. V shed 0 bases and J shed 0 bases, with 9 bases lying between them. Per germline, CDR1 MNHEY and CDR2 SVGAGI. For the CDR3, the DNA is TGTGCCAGCAGTTACTCCGGGTTAGGCTCCTATAATTCACCCCTCCACTTT. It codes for CASSYSGLGSYNSPLHF.

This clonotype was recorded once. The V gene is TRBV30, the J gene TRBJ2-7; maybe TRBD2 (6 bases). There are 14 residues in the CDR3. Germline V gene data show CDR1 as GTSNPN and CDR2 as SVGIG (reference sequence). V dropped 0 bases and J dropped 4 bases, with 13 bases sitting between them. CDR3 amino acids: CAWSVGGDFYEQYF. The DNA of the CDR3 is TGTGCCTGGAGTGTCGGGGGAGACTTTTACGAGCAGTACTTC. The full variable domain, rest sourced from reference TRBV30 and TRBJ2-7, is SQTIHQWPATLVQPVGSPLSLECTVEGTSNPNLYWYRQAAGRGLQLLFYSVGIGQISSEVPQNLSASRPQDRQFILSSKKLLLSDSGFYLCAWSVGGDFYEQYFGPGTRLTVT.

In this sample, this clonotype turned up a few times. The CDR3 reads CASSLDPGEAGGVYEQYF. In DNA, the CDR3 is TGTGCCAGCAGCTTAGACCCTGGGGAGGCTGGAGGGGTCTACGAGCAGTACTTC. V is TRBV7-9 and J is TRBJ2-7; TRBD2 might be the D (6 bases). Trimming pared 1 base from V and 3 bases from J, leaving 22 bases between. CDR3 length: 18 residues. In germline, CDR1 is SEHNR, CDR2 FQNEAQ (reference sequence).